The 14 T cell receptor beta chains below all came from one sample that was sequenced in a study of blood T cell repertoires in COVID-19. Generated by immunoSEQ multiplex PCR, the TCRdb table keeps only in-frame clones and is missing some. The data hold approximately 250,000 clones, with less than 90% observed a single time. The sample comprised peripheral blood. The receptors were gathered from a woman aged 35 to 49 who had recovered from COVID-19.

This clone appeared a single time. The chain links TRBV9 to TRBJ2-3; 7 bases are shared with TRBD2. The CDR3 runs to 18 residues. V dropped 4 bases and J dropped 0; count of bases not matched to a gene: 14. Looked up from germline, CDR1 is SGDLS and CDR2 is YYNGEE. The CDR3: CASSLPRPGLGSTDTQYF. The CDR3 DNA follows: TGTGCCAGCAGCCTCCCAAGACCTGGACTAGGGAGCACAGATACGCAGTATTTT.

The chain joins TRBV6-4 to TRBJ2-7, with 8 bases aligning to TRBD1. Germline CDR1 and CDR2: MRHNA and SNTAGT. The ends lost 0 bases at V and 3 bases at J; junction bases unmatched: 16. The CDR3 is made up of 19 amino acids. CDR3 protein: CASSDSPGTGHTTYYEQYF. CDR3 in DNA: TGTGCCAGCAGTGACTCTCCCGGGACAGGACACACTACGTACTACGAGCAGTACTTC.

CDR3 region: CASSFRDRGLYEQYF. CDR3 nucleotides: TGTGCCAGCAGTTTCCGGGACAGGGGACTCTACGAGCAGTACTTC. This chain joins TRBV28 and TRBJ2-7, with 10 bases identical to TRBD1. J was trimmed by 3 bases and V by 3 bases; bases with no gene match: 5. The CDR3 length is 15 residues. Germline lookup yields CDR1 MDHEN and CDR2 SYDVKM.

The CDR3 spells CAYALGEEEQYF. The CDR3 region has the DNA TGTGCCTATGCCTTGGGGGAGGAGGAGCAGTACTTC. This rearrangement joins TRBV5-4 to TRBJ2-7, with D possibly TRBD2 on 6 matching bases. Germline V lookup: CDR1 SGHNT, CDR2 YYREEE (reference sequence). CDR3 length: 12 amino acids. V lost 10 bases, J lost 7 bases, and 18 bases lay in between. Complete variable domain (other parts from reference TRBV5-4 and TRBJ2-7): ETGVTQSPTHLIKTRGQQVTLRCSSQSGHNTVSWYQQALGQGPQFIFQYYREEENGRGNFPPRFSGLQFPNYSSELNVNALELDDSALYLCAYALGEEEQYFGPGTRLTVT.

The J gene is TRBJ2-1, the V gene TRBV11-2, with D tentatively TRBD1 (6 bases). V shed 5 bases and J shed 2 bases, with 16 bases lying between them. Germline CDR1 reads SGHAT; CDR2 reads FQNNGV. There are 16 residues in the CDR3. The CDR3 sequence: CASSRSQGTTYNEQFF. In nucleotides, the CDR3 is TGTGCCAGCAGCCGATCGCAGGGGACGACCTACAATGAGCAGTTCTTC.

The J gene is TRBJ2-1, the V gene TRBV7-6; TRBD2 matches at 14 bases. Germline assignment: CDR1 SGHVS and CDR2 FNYEAQ. Germline trimming cut 5 bases from V and 0 bases from J; bases unmatched to any gene: 9. CDR3 size: 19 residues. The CDR3 sequence: CASSPRGLAGGRSYNEQFF. CDR3 DNA sequence: TGTGCCAGCAGCCCAAGAGGACTAGCGGGGGGCCGCTCCTACAATGAGCAGTTCTTC.

This CDR3 reads CASSPASEAYNEQFF. The CDR3 DNA sequence: TGTGCCAGCTCACCCGCGTCGGAGGCCTACAATGAGCAGTTCTTC. V usage is TRBV18 and J usage is TRBJ2-1; perhaps TRBD2 as D (5 bases). Germline loops: CDR1 KGHSH, CDR2 LQKENI. The CDR3 consists of 15 residues. Trimming pared 3 bases from V and 2 bases from J, leaving 11 bases between.

The V call is TRBV29-1, the J call TRBJ1-4, with 9 bases aligning to TRBD1. The CDR3 runs 16 residues. V was pared by 7 bases and J by 7 bases, with 16 bases of the junction left unmatched. Germline loops: CDR1 SQVTM, CDR2 ANQGSEA. CDR3 in amino acids: CSAAGTGFGLGEKLFF. The CDR3 DNA is TGCAGCGCAGCCGGGACAGGGTTTGGGTTGGGTGAAAAACTGTTTTTT.

The chain links TRBV25-1 to TRBJ2-7, with TRBD2 matching 11 bases. Germline V lookup: CDR1 MGHDK, CDR2 SYGVNS. The length of the CDR3 is 14 residues. Trimming took 5 bases from V and 1 from J; bases not matched to a gene: 1. The CDR3, as DNA: TGTGCCAGCAGTCTAGCGGGGGGTTCCTACGAGCAGTACTTC. Translation gives CASSLAGGSYEQYF.

The CDR3 region is CASSDRGQETQYF. CDR3 bases: TGTGCCAGCAGCGACCGGGGGCAAGAGACCCAGTACTTC. This chain joins TRBV9 and TRBJ2-5, with D possibly matching TRBD2 (6 bases). Between the trimmed V and J ends, which lost 3 bases and 2 bases, there was a span of 8 bases. The CDR3 loop spans 13 amino acids. The germline V gene encodes CDR1 SGDLS and CDR2 YYNGEE. The entire variable domain, with the rest obtained from reference TRBV9 and TRBJ2-5, is as follows: DSGVTQTPKHLITATGQRVTLRCSPRSGDLSVYWYQQSLDQGLQFLIQYYNGEERAKGNILERFSAQQFPDLHSELNLSSLELGDSALYFCASSDRGQETQYFGPGTRLLVL.

The chain carries TRBV7-8 and TRBJ2-1; 8 bases are a match to TRBD2. V gave up 5 bases and J gave up 7 bases; unmatched junction bases: 7. The germline gives CDR1 SGHVS, CDR2 FQNEAQ. The CDR3 runs 14 residues. CDR3 sequence: CASSPSSGGNEQFF. The CDR3, as DNA: TGTGCCAGCAGCCCTAGTTCGGGGGGGAATGAGCAGTTCTTC. The whole variable domain, filled in from reference TRBV7-8 and TRBJ2-1, reads GAGVSQSPRYKVAKRGQDVALRCDPISGHVSLFWYQQALGQGPEFLTYFQNEAQLDKSGLPSDRFFAERPEGSVSTLKIQRTQQEDSAVYLCASSPSSGGNEQFFGPGTRLTVL.

The chain employs TRBV3-1 (or the pseudogene TRBV3-2) and TRBJ2-2; possible D gene TRBD2, 5 bases. Between the trimmed V and J ends, which lost 4 bases and 4 bases, there was a span of 13 bases. CDR3 length: 15 amino acids. The germline V gene has CDR1 LGHDT and CDR2 YNNKEL (reference sequence). CDR3 sequence: CASSLNQGLTGELFF. In nucleotides, the CDR3 is TGTGCCAGCAGCCTTAATCAAGGACTCACCGGGGAGCTGTTTTTT.

The genes are TRBV28 and TRBJ2-2; D may be TRBD1 (6 bases). Trimming removed 5 bases from V and 6 bases from J, with 13 bases in between. The germline V gene has CDR1 MDHEN and CDR2 SYDVKM. The CDR3 is made up of 14 amino acids. The CDR3 region is CASSLPAGAGELFF. CDR3 sequence (DNA): TGTGCCAGCAGTCTCCCTGCAGGGGCCGGGGAGCTGTTTTTT.

This clone has just a few counts. CDR3 sequence reads: CASSLDSSNTEAFF. The CDR3 DNA sequence: TGCGCCAGCAGCTTGGACAGCTCGAACACTGAAGCTTTCTTT. The chain is built from TRBV5-1 and TRBJ1-1, with D unresolved. CDR1 and CDR2 from the germline V gene are SGHRS and YFSETQ. The CDR3 is made up of 14 amino acids. The V gene lost 0 bases and the J gene lost 1 base, with 7 bases spanning the gap.